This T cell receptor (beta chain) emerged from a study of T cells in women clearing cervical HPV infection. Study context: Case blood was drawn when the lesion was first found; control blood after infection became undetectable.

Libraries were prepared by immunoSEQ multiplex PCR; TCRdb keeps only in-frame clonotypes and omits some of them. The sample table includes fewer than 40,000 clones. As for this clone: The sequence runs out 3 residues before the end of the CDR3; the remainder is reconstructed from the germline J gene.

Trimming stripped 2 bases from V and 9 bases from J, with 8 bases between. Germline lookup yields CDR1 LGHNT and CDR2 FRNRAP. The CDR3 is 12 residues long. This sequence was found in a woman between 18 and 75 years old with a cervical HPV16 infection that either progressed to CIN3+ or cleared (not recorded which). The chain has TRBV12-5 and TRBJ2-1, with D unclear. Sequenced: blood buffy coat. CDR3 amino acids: CASGLYGGEQFF. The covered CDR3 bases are TGTGCTAGTGGTTTGTACGGTGGTGAG.